This T cell receptor beta chain derives from a study of CD8+ T cells in alopecia areata. Regarding the study as a whole: Lesional scalp displayed greater clonality than normal scalp, most notably in alopecia totalis/universalis.

Germline assignment: CDR1 MNHNY and CDR2 SVGAGI (reference sequence). V gave up 4 bases and J gave up 5 bases, with 4 bases separating them. This CDR3 spans 11 amino acids. This clone was observed a few times. Its antigen is not identified. The sequencing template was cDNA reverse transcribed from extracted RNA. Clones were read by immunoSEQ multiplex PCR, and TCRdb kept only the in-frame ones, dropping some. The sample has fewer than 200,000 clones; 50% to 60% are singletons. This clonotype was sampled from a human donor with alopecia areata. Specimen: CD4+ T cells sorted from blood, collected at week 0. The chain joins TRBV6-6 to TRBJ2-3, with no clear D. CDR3 residues: CASSWLDTQYF. CDR3 sequence (DNA): TGTGCCAGCAGTTGGCTAGATACGCAGTATTTT.